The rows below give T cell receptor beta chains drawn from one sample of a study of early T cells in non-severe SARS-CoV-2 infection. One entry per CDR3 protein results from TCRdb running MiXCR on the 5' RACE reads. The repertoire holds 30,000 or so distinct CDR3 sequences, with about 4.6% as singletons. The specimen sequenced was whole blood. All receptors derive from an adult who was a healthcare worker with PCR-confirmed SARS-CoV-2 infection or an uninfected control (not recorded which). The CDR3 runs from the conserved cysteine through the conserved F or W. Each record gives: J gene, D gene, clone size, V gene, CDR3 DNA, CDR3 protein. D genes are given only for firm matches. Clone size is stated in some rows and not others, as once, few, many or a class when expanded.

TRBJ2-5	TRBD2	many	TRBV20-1	TGCAGTGCTAGATACCCCGGGAGGGGGGAAGAGACCCAGTACTTC	CSARYPGRGEETQYF
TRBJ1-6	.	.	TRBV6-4	TGTGCCAGCAGTACCACTCGGGATTCACCCCTCCACTTT	CASSTTRDSPLHF
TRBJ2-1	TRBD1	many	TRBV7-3	TGTGCCAGCAGCTTGACCGGGACAGCTTACAATGAGCAGTTCTTC	CASSLTGTAYNEQFF
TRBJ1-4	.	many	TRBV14	TGTGCCAGCAGCGAGCAGTATGAAAAACTGTTTTTT	CASSEQYEKLFF
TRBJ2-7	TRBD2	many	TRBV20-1	TGCAGTGCTCACACTTATAGCGGGCTTTCCTACGAGCAGTACTTC	CSAHTYSGLSYEQYF
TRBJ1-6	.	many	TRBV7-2	TGTGCCAGCAGCTTAGGTGGAGGAAACTTAAATTCACCCCTCCACTTT	CASSLGGGNLNSPLHF
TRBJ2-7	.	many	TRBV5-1	TGCGCCAGCAGCTTGGGAGGGGCCTCACTAGACGAGCAGTACTTC	CASSLGGASLDEQYF
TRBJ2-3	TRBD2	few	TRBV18	TGTGCCAGCTCACCCGGACTAGCGGACACAGATACGCAGTATTTT	CASSPGLADTDTQYF
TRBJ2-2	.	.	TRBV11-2	TGTGCCAGCAGCTCTACAGGGACGGCCGGGGAGCTGTTTTTT	CASSSTGTAGELFF
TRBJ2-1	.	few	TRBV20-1	TGCAGTGCCGAGGGGTGGTCCTACAATGAGCAGTTCTTC	CSAEGWSYNEQFF
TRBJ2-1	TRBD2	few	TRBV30	TGTGCCTGGAGTATAAGGACTAGCGGTTCCTACAATGAGCAGTTCTTC	CAWSIRTSGSYNEQFF